The 5 T cell receptor beta chains below come from one sample, sequenced in a study. Tregs were sorted as CD4+CD25+CD127-/low cells. MiXCR was run by TCRdb on the 5' RACE reads, yielding one entry per CDR3 protein. The repertoire holds 9,500 to 15,000 distinct CDR3 sequences, with roughly 51% as singletons. The sample was tumor-infiltrating Tregs sorted from the breast tumor. Receptors originate from a female donor with breast cancer.

A remark on this clonotype: One junction end does not reproduce the germline sequence, and a read error may be involved. For the CDR3, the DNA is TGTGCCAGCAGCCAAGATCCGGGACACAACAATGGGCAGTTCTTC. Residues: CASSQDPGHNNGQFF. The V call is TRBV4-2, the J call TRBJ2-1, with a possible D match to TRBD1 (6 bases). This CDR3 is 15 amino acids long. Germline V gene lookup returns CDR1 LGHNA and CDR2 YNFKEQ.

The CDR3 loop reads CASSQLTRGTDTQYF. Written as DNA, the CDR3 is TGCGCCAGCAGCCAACTCACTAGGGGCACAGATACGCAGTATTTT. The V call is TRBV4-1, the J call TRBJ2-3; possible D gene TRBD2, 5 bases. Germline V gene lookup returns CDR1 MGHRA and CDR2 YSYEKL. V lost 2 bases and J lost 1, with 10 bases in between. This CDR3 spans 15 amino acids.

The V call is TRBV20-1, the J call TRBJ2-3, with 9 nucleotides matching TRBD1. Trimming cost V 6 bases and J 6 bases; bases outside gene matches: 7. Germline V gene sequence: CDR1 DFQATT, CDR2 SNEGSKA (reference sequence). The CDR3 loop spans 13 amino acids. The CDR3 is CSADRGFGDTQYF. DNA for the CDR3: TGCAGTGCAGACAGGGGGTTCGGGGATACGCAGTATTTT.

Worth noting for this clonotype: Possible read error: a much larger clone is one base away. The V and J genes are TRBV7-2 and TRBJ2-1, with D tentatively TRBD2 (5 bases). CDR3 length: 13 residues. Germline V gene sequence: CDR1 SGHTA, CDR2 FQGNSA. V gave up 3 bases and J gave up 9 bases, with 12 bases separating them. CDR3 sequence reads: CASSFQSGSEQFF. CDR3 DNA sequence: TGTGCCAGCAGCTTTCAAAGCGGAAGTGAGCAGTTCTTC.

The chain carries TRBV20-1 and TRBJ2-1; TRBD2 matches at 14 bases. The trim removed 0 bases at V and 3 bases at J, leaving 7 bases unmatched. The CDR3 loop spans 18 amino acids. Germline CDR1 DFQATT, CDR2 SNEGSKA (reference sequence). CDR3: CSARDAGTSGSHYNEQFF. In nucleotides, the CDR3 is TGCAGTGCTAGAGACGCCGGGACTAGCGGGAGCCACTACAATGAGCAGTTCTTC.